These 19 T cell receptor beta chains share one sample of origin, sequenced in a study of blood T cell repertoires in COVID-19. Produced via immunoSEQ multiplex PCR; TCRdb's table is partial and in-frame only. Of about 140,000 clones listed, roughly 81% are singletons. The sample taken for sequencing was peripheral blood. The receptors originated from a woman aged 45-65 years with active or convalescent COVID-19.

CDR3 DNA sequence: TGTGCCAGCAGATCTGGACAGGGGGTTCGCTCACCCCTCCACTTT. It is translated as CASRSGQGVRSPLHF. V and J are TRBV28 and TRBJ1-6; 10 nucleotides line up with TRBD1. Unmatched junction bases numbered 9, after V lost 6 bases and J lost 10 bases. There are 15 residues in the CDR3. Germline V gene sequence: CDR1 MDHEN, CDR2 SYDVKM.

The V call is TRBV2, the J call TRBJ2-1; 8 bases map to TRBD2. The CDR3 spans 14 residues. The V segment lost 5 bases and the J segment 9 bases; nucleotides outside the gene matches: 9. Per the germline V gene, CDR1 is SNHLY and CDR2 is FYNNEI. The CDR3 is CASSTTGGPGEQFF. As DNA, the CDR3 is TGTGCCAGCAGTACAACGGGAGGGCCGGGTGAGCAGTTCTTC.

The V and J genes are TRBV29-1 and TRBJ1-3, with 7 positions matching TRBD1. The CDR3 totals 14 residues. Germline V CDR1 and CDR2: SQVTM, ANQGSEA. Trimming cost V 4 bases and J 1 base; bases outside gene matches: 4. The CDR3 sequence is CSVVGQASGNTIYF. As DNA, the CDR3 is TGCAGCGTTGTAGGACAGGCATCTGGAAACACCATATATTTT.

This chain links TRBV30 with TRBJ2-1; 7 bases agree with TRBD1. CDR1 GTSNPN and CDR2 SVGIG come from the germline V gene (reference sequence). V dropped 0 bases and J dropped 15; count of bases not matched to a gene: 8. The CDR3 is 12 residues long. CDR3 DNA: TGTGCCTGGAGTGTGACAGGGACCGCACGGTTCTTC. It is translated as CAWSVTGTARFF.

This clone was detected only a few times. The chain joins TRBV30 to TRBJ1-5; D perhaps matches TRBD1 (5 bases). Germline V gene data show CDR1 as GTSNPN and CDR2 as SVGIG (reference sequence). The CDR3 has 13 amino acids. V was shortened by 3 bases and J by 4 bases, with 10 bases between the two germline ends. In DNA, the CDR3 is TGTGCCTGGAGAATGGGGGGAAATCAGCCCCAGCATTTT. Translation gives CAWRMGGNQPQHF. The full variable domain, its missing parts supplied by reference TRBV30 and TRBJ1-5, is SQTIHQWPATLVQPVGSPLSLECTVEGTSNPNLYWYRQAAGRGLQLLFYSVGIGQISSEVPQNLSASRPQDRQFILSSKKLLLSDSGFYLCAWRMGGNQPQHFGDGTRLSIL.

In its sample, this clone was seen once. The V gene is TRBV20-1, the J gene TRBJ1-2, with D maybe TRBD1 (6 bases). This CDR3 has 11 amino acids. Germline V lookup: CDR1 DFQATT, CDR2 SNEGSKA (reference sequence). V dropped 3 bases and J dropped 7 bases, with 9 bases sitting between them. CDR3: CSASRTAGYTF. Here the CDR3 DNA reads TGCAGTGCTAGCCGGACAGCTGGCTACACCTTC.

The CDR3 here is CASSQGLYGYTF. As DNA, the CDR3 is TGTGCCAGCAGCCAGGGCCTCTATGGCTACACCTTC. The rearrangement uses TRBV12-3 or TRBV12-4 and TRBJ1-2, with D possibly TRBD1 on 5 matching bases. This CDR3 contains 12 residues. The V end was cut by 6 bases, the J end by 4 bases, with 9 bases between.

The CDR3 here is CASSTGLAGDTDTQYF. CDR3 DNA sequence: TGCGCCAGCAGCACCGGACTAGCGGGAGACACAGATACGCAGTATTTT. V is TRBV5-1 and J is TRBJ2-3, with 13 bases that match TRBD2. Germline values: CDR1 SGHRS, CDR2 YFSETQ. The length of the CDR3 is 16 residues. V was pared by 4 bases and J by 2 bases, with 4 bases of the junction left unmatched.

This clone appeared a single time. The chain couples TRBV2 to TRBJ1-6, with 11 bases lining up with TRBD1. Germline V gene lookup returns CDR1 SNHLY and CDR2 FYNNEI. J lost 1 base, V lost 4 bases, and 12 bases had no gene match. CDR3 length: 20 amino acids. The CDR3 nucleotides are TGTGCCAGCAGTGGAAGCGAGGGACAGGGGGTAAGGTCCTATAATTCACCCCTCCACTTT. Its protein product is CASSGSEGQGVRSYNSPLHF.

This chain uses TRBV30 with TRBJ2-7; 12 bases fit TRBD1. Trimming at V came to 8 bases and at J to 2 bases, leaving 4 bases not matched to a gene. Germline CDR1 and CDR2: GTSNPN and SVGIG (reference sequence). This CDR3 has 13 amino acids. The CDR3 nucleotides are TGTGCCGGGGACAGGGGGCTAGCCTACGAGCAGTACTTC. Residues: CAGDRGLAYEQYF.

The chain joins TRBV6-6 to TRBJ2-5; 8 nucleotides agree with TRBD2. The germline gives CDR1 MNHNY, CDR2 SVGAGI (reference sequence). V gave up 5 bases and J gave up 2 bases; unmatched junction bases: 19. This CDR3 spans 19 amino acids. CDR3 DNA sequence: TGTGCCAGCAGTCCCCCCCCAGCGGGAGCGGGAAAGGGGCAAGAGACCCAGTACTTC. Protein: CASSPPPAGAGKGQETQYF.

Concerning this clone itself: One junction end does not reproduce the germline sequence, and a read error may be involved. The CDR3 DNA reads TGTGCTAGCAGCGTGGACAGGGACAGGGAGACCCAGTACTTC. This encodes CASSVDRDRETQYF. V usage is TRBV7-7 and J usage is TRBJ2-5; 8 bases are a match to TRBD1. Germline V lookup: CDR1 SSHAT, CDR2 FNYEAQ (reference sequence). CDR3 length: 14 residues.

Here the CDR3 DNA reads TGTGCCAGCAGCCAAGGGTGGGTAGCGGGGGCCTACGAGCAGTACTTC. Protein product: CASSQGWVAGAYEQYF. This chain connects TRBV3-1 (or the pseudogene TRBV3-2) to TRBJ2-7, with 9 bases lining up with TRBD2. CDR1 LGHDT and CDR2 YNNKEL come from the germline V gene (reference sequence). J gave up 2 bases and V 1 base, and 6 bases lay outside the gene matches. This CDR3 contains 16 residues.

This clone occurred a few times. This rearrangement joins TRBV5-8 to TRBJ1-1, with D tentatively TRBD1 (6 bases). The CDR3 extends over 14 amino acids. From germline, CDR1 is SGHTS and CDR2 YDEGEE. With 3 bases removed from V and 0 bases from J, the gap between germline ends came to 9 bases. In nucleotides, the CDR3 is TGTGCCAGCAGCTCTGGACAGCTGAACACTGAAGCTTTCTTT. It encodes CASSSGQLNTEAFF. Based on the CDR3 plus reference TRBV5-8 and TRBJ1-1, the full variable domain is EAGVTQSPTHLIKTRGQQATLRCSPISGHTSVYWYQQALGLGLQFLLWYDEGEERNRGNFPPRFSGRQFPNYSSELNVNALELEDSALYLCASSSGQLNTEAFFGQGTRLTVV.

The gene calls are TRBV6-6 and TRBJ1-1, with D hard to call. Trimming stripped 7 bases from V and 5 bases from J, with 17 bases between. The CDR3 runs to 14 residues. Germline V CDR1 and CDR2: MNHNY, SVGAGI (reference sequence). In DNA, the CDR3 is TGTGCCAGCACCTCCCCCGGGAGTTTAACTGAAGCTTTCTTT. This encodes CASTSPGSLTEAFF.

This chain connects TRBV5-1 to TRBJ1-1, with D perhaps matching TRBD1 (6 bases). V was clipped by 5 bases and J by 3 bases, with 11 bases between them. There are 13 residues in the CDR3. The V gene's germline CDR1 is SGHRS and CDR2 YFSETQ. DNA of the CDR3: TGCGCCAGCAGGATACAGGGAGACACTGAAGCTTTCTTT. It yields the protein CASRIQGDTEAFF.

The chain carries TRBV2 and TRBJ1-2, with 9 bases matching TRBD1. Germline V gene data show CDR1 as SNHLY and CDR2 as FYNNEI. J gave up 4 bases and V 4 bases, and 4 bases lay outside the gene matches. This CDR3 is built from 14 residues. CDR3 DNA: TGTGCCAGCAGTGGGACAGGGGAAGGCTATGGCTACACCTTC. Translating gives CASSGTGEGYGYTF.

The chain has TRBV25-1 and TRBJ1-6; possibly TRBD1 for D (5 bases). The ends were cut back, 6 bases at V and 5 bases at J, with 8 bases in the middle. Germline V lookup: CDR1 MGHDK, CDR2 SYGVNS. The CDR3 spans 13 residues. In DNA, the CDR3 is TGTGCCAGCAGACAGGTCAATAATTCACCCCTCCACTTT. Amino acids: CASRQVNNSPLHF.

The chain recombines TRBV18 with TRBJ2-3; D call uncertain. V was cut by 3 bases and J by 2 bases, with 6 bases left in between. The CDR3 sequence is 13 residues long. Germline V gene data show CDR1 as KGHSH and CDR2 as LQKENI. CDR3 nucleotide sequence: TGTGCCAGCTCACCGGGCCACACAGATACGCAGTATTTT. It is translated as CASSPGHTDTQYF. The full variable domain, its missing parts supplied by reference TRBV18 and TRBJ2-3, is NAGVMQNPRHLVRRRGQEARLRCSPMKGHSHVYWYRQLPEEGLKFMVYLQKENIIDESGMPKERFSAEFPKEGPSILRIQQVVRGDSAAYFCASSPGHTDTQYFGPGTRLTVL.